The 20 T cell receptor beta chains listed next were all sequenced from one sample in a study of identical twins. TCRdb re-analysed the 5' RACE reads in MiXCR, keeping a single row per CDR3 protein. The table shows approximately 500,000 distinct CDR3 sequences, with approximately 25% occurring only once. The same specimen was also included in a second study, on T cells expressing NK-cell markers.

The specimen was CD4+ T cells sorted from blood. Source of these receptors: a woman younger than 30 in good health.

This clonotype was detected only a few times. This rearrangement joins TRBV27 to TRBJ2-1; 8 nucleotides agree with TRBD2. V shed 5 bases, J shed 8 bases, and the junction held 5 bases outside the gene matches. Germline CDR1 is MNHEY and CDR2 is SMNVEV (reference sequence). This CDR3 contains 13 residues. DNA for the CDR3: TGTGCCAGCAGTCGGGCGGGGGGCGATGAGCAGTTCTTC. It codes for CASSRAGGDEQFF.

The CDR3 DNA reads TGTGCCAGCAGCGTAGGGGTTCAGGAAACTGAAGCTTTCTTT. This sequence encodes CASSVGVQETEAFF. The J gene is TRBJ1-1, the V gene TRBV9; D gene uncertain. Germline values: CDR1 SGDLS, CDR2 YYNGEE. Trimming took off 0 bases at V and 5 bases at J, with 11 bases between the two ends. This CDR3 has 14 residues.

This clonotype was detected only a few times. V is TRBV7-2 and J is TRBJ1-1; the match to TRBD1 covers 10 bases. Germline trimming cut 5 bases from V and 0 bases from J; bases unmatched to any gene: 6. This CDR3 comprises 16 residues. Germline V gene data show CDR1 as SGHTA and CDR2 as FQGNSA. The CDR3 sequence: CASSKRGQGLNTEAFF. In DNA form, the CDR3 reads TGTGCCAGCAGCAAACGGGGACAGGGGTTGAACACTGAAGCTTTCTTT. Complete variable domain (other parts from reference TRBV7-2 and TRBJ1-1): GAGVSQSPSNKVTEKGKDVELRCDPISGHTALYWYRQSLGQGLEFLIYFQGNSAPDKSGLPSDRFSAERTGGSVSTLTIQRTQQEDSAVYLCASSKRGQGLNTEAFFGQGTRLTVV.

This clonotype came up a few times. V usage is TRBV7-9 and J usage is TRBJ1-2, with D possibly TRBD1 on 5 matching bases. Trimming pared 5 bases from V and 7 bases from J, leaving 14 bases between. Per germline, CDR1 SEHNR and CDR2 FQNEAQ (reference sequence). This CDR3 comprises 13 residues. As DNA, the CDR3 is TGTGCCAGCAGCATAAGGGGTGTTGGTGGCTACACCTTC. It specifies CASSIRGVGGYTF.

Here the CDR3 reads CASSLGGLAGGTDTQYF. In DNA form, the CDR3 reads TGTGCCAGCAGCTTAGGAGGACTAGCGGGAGGGACAGATACGCAGTATTTT. The chain recombines TRBV7-2 with TRBJ2-3, with 15 positions matching TRBD2. The CDR3 spans 17 residues. Losses at the gene ends were 1 base for V and 3 bases for J; bases not matched to a gene: 2. Germline lookup yields CDR1 SGHTA and CDR2 FQGNSA.

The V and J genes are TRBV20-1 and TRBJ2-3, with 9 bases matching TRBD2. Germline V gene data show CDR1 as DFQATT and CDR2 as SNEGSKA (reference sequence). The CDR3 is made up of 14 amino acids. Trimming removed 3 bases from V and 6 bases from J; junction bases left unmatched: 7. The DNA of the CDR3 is TGCAGTGCTAGTCAGGCTAGCGGGGTGGATACGCAGTATTTT. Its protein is CSASQASGVDTQYF.

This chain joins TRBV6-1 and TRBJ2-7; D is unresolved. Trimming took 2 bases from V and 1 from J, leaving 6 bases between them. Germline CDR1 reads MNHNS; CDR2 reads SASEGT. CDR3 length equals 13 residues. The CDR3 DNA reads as TGTGCCAGCAGTGAACATTTATCCTACGAGCAGTACTTC. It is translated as CASSEHLSYEQYF.

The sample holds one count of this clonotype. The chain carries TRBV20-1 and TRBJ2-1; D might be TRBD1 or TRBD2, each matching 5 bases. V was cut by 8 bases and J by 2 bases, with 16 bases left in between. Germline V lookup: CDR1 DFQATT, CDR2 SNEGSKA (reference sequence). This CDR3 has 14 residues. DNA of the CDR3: TGCAGTCTTCTCCCGGGACGGACCTACAATGAGCAGTTCTTC. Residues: CSLLPGRTYNEQFF.

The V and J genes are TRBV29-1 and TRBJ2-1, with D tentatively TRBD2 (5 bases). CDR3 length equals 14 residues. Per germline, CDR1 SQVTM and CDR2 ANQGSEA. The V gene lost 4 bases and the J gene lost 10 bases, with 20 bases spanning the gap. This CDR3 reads CSVARAASVGEQFF. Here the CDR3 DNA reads TGCAGCGTTGCGAGGGCGGCGTCGGTGGGGGAGCAGTTCTTC.

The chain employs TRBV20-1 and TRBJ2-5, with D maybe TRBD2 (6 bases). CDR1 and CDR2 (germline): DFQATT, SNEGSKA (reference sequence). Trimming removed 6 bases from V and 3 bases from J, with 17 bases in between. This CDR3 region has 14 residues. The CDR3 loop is CSALSEGPKETQYF. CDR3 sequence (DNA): TGCAGTGCCTTGTCGGAGGGGCCAAAAGAGACCCAGTACTTC.

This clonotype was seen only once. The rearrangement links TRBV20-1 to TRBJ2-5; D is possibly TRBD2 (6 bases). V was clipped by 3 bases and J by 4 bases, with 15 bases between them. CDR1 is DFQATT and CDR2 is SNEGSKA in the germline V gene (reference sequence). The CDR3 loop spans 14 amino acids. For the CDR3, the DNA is TGCAGTGCTAGTGCGCGGGGCGAGGGAGAGACCCAGTACTTC. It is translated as CSASARGEGETQYF.

The chain's CDR3 is CSASGGTPRRGMNTEAFF. The CDR3 coding sequence is TGCAGTGCTAGTGGTGGGACACCCCGAAGGGGCATGAACACTGAAGCTTTCTTT. V gene TRBV20-1 combines with J gene TRBJ1-1, with a possible D match to TRBD1 (6 bases). In germline, CDR1 is DFQATT, CDR2 SNEGSKA (reference sequence). This CDR3 comprises 18 residues. Trimming removed 3 bases from V and 0 bases from J, with 23 bases in between.

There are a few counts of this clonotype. The CDR3 is CAISVGRGETQYF. In nucleotides, the CDR3 is TGTGCCATCAGTGTGGGGAGAGGAGAGACCCAGTACTTC. The V gene is TRBV10-3, the J gene TRBJ2-5, with D perhaps TRBD2 (5 bases). The CDR3 has 13 residues. Germline loops: CDR1 ENHRY, CDR2 SYGVKD. Deletions cut 4 bases from V and 4 bases from J, with 10 bases between.

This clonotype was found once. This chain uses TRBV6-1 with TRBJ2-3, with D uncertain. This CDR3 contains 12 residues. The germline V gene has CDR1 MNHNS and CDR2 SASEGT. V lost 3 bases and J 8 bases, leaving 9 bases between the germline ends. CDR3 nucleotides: TGTGCCAGCAGTGAGAAGGTTGCTACGCAGTATTTT. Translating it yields CASSEKVATQYF.

This CDR3 is CSARDRSGGPLNEQFF. CDR3 DNA: TGCAGTGCTAGAGATCGGTCGGGAGGGCCGTTGAATGAGCAGTTCTTC. This chain uses TRBV20-1 with TRBJ2-1; 8 nucleotides agree with TRBD2. The CDR3 has 16 amino acids. The V gene end was trimmed by 0 bases and the J gene end by 7 bases; junction bases not matched to a gene: 11. Germline loops: CDR1 DFQATT, CDR2 SNEGSKA (reference sequence).

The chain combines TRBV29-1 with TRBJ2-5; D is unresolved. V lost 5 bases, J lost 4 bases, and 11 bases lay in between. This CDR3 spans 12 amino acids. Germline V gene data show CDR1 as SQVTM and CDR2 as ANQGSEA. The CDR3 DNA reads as TGCAGCGTTAATCGGAACGGAGAGACCCAGTACTTC. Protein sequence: CSVNRNGETQYF.

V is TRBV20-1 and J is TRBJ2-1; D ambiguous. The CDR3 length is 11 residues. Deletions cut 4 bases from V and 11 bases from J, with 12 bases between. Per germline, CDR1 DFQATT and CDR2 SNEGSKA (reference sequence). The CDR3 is CSAIPLQKQFF. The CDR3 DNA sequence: TGCAGTGCTATCCCCTTGCAAAAGCAGTTCTTC.

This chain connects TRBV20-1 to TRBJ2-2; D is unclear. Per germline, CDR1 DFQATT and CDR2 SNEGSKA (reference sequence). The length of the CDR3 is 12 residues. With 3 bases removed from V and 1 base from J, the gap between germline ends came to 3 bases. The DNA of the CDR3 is TGCAGTGCTAGGTGGAACACCGGGGAGCTGTTTTTT. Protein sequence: CSARWNTGELFF.

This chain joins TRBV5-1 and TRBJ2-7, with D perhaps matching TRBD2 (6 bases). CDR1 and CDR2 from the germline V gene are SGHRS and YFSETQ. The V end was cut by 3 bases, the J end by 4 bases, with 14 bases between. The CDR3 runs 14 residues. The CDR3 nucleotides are TGCGCCAGCAGCTCGACAGCCGGGGGATACGAGCAGTACTTC. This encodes CASSSTAGGYEQYF.

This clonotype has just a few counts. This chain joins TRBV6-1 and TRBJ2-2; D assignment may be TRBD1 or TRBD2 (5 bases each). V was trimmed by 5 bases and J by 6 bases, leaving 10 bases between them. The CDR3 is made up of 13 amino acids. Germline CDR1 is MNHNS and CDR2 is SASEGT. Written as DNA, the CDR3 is TGTGCCAGCAGTATGGGGGTCGCCGGGGAGCTGTTTTTT. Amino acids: CASSMGVAGELFF.